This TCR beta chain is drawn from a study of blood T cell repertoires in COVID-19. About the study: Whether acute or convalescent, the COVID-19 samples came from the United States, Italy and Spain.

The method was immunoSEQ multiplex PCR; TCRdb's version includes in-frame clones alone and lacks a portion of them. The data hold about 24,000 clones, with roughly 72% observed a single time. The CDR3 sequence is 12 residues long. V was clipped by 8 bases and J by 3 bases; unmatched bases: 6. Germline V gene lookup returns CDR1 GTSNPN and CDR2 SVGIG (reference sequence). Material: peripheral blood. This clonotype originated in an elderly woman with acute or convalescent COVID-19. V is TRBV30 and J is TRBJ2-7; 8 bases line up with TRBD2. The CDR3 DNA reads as TGTGCCAACGGGAGGGATGACTACGAGCAGTACTTC. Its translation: CANGRDDYEQYF.